This TCR beta chain was sequenced during a study of blood T cells in healthy people across ages. A minimum of 7 million PBMCs was isolated per sample. On this clonotype: Its target is not known.

PCR was performed a second time for about 7 to 12 cycles using a sample-barcoded 5' primer and a J-beta primer mix. TCRdb reprocessed the 5' RACE reads with MiXCR, giving one entry per CDR3 protein. The data contain 500,000 to 700,000 distinct CDR3 sequences, roughly 30% of them singletons. Germline CDR1 is SGHRS and CDR2 is YFSETQ. J gave up 7 bases and V 8 bases, and 10 bases lay outside the gene matches. This CDR3 contains 13 residues. Study outcomes and limitations: Whereas aged donors had fewer naive CD4+ cells, long-lived donors had more of them and higher diversity. Bulk PBMC profiling left naive and antigen-experienced comparisons inconclusive. Considered underestimates were the diversity estimates obtained from one million T cells.

The origin of this receptor is a woman of 80 years or more in good health. The chain couples TRBV5-1 to TRBJ2-3; 7 nucleotides align to TRBD2. Sample: blood. The CDR3 nucleotides read TGCGCCAGTGGGCCGGGGGGATCTAATACGCAGTATTTT. This gives the protein CASGPGGSNTQYF.